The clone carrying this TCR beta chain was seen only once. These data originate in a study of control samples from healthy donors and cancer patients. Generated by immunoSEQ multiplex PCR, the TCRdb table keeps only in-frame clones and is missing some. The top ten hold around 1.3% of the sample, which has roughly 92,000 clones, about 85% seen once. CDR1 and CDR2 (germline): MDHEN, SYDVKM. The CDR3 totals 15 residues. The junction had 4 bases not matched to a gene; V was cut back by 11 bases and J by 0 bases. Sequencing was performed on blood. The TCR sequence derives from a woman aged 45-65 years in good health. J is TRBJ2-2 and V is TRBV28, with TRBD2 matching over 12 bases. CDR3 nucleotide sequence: TGTGCCGGAACTAGCGGGGGGACGAACACCGGGGAGCTGTTTTTT. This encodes CAGTSGGTNTGELFF.